A selection of T cell receptor beta chains follows, all from one sample in a study of T cell changes during pregnancy in multiple sclerosis. Assay: immunoSEQ multiplex PCR; the TCRdb copy retains only in-frame clones and omits some. The repertoire holds tens of thousands of clones, with 90% as singletons. Sequenced here: peripheral blood, sampled in the first trimester of pregnancy. The receptors derive from a female donor in good health, enrolled as a control in a pregnancy study. The CDR3 runs from the conserved cysteine through the conserved F or W. Fields, in order: J gene, V gene, D gene, clone size, CDR3 protein, CDR3 DNA. The D gene is left open where the match is weak. Size values are once, few and many counts, or a class for expanded clones, and some rows have none.

TRBJ1-1 TRBV6-1 . . CASRGGMNTEAFF TGTGCCAGCCGGGGGGGGATGAACACTGAAGCTTTCTTT
TRBJ2-7 TRBV5-1 TRBD1 . CASSLSGQGRSYEQYF TGCGCCAGCAGCTTGTCGGGACAGGGCCGCTCCTACGAGCAGTACTTC
TRBJ2-7 TRBV7-6 TRBD1 . CASSLRQGVPYEQYF TGTGCCAGCAGCTTACGGCAGGGGGTCCCCTACGAGCAGTACTTC
TRBJ2-7 TRBV7-9 . . CASSSPMVDEQYF TGTGCCAGCAGCTCCCCCATGGTAGACGAGCAGTACTTC
TRBJ2-7 TRBV5-4 TRBD2 once CASSSGTSGPSSYEQYF TGTGCCAGCAGCTCAGGGACTAGCGGGCCCTCTTCCTACGAGCAGTACTTC
TRBJ2-1 TRBV7-2 . . CASSFSRAQYNEQFF TGTGCCAGCAGCTTCAGCAGGGCTCAATACAATGAGCAGTTCTTC
TRBJ2-7 TRBV5-1 TRBD2 . CASSLVAGDAVEQYF TGCGCCAGCAGCTTGGTAGCGGGAGATGCTGTCGAGCAGTACTTC
TRBJ1-1 TRBV4-1 . . CASSQDFEAYTEAFF TGCGCCAGCAGCCAAGATTTCGAAGCGTACACTGAAGCTTTCTTT
TRBJ2-7 TRBV27 . . CASSLSEFYEQYF TGTGCCAGCAGTTTATCAGAGTTCTACGAGCAGTACTTC
TRBJ1-1 TRBV6-6 . few CASSSSRGQTEAFF TGTGCCAGCAGTTCCTCTAGAGGGCAAACTGAAGCTTTCTTT
TRBJ1-2 TRBV6-1 . . CASSVSYSYTF TGTGCCAGCAGTGTCAGTTATAGCTACACCTTC
TRBJ2-1 TRBV6-5 TRBD1 . CASSYSTGGNEQFF TGTGCCAGCAGTTACTCGACAGGGGGCAATGAGCAGTTCTTC
TRBJ1-2 TRBV5-1 . . CASSLESGGSYGYTF TGCGCCAGCAGCTTGGAATCCGGGGGTAGCTATGGCTACACCTTC
TRBJ2-1 TRBV18 TRBD1 . CASSPQDRGRNEQFF TGTGCCAGCTCACCCCAGGACAGGGGGCGGAATGAGCAGTTCTTC
TRBJ2-1 TRBV4-1 . . CASRYRLSGSYNEQFF TGCGCCAGCCGGTATCGACTTAGCGGCTCCTACAATGAGCAGTTCTTC
TRBJ1-2 TRBV6-5 . . CASSLAQPRDYGYTF TGTGCCAGCAGTTTGGCCCAACCCAGGGACTATGGCTACACCTTC
TRBJ2-1 TRBV5-1 . . CASSLQGILYNEQFF TGCGCCAGCAGCTTGCAGGGGATCCTCTACAATGAGCAGTTCTTC
TRBJ2-1 TRBV6-6 . . CASSSGLWDEQFF TGTGCCAGCAGTTCTGGACTCTGGGATGAGCAGTTCTTC
TRBJ2-2 TRBV21-1 . . CASSLDRGRRTGELFF TGTGCCAGCAGCCTGGACAGGGGGCGTCGCACCGGGGAGCTGTTTTTT
TRBJ2-1 TRBV6-6 TRBD1 . CASSPDRVRNEQFF TGTGCCAGCAGTCCCGACAGGGTTCGGAATGAGCAGTTCTTC
TRBJ2-3 TRBV6-5 . . CASSYSRGPDTQYF TGTGCCAGCAGTTACTCGAGAGGTCCAGATACGCAGTATTTT
TRBJ2-3 TRBV19 . . CASSTSRLRKLGDTQYF TGTGCCAGTAGTACGAGCCGGCTCAGGAAACTTGGGGATACGCAGTATTTT
TRBJ2-1 TRBV7-3 TRBD2 . CASSLMGSSGNEQFF TGTGCCAGCAGCTTAATGGGGTCTAGCGGCAATGAGCAGTTCTTC
TRBJ2-3 TRBV10-3 . . CAISESHRTGTDTQYF TGTGCCATCAGTGAGTCACACAGAACAGGCACAGATACGCAGTATTTT
TRBJ1-2 TRBV9 . . CASSVGPFPSYGYTF TGTGCCAGCAGCGTAGGTCCCTTCCCTAGCTATGGCTACACCTTC
TRBJ2-5 TRBV9 TRBD2 . CASSSRTSGGRQETQYF TGTGCCAGCAGCTCCCGGACTAGCGGGGGGCGACAAGAGACCCAGTACTTC
TRBJ2-5 TRBV25-1 TRBD2 once CASSEYGGTSGRKTQYF TGTGCCAGCAGTGAATACGGAGGGACTAGCGGGAGAAAGACCCAGTACTTC
TRBJ1-4 TRBV27 TRBD1 . CASSLRQGAVSATNEKLFF TGTGCCAGCAGTTTAAGACAGGGGGCCGTTTCCGCAACTAATGAAAAACTGTTTTTT
TRBJ1-1 TRBV4-3 . once CASSQDLGARMNTEAFF TGCGCCAGCAGCCAAGATCTGGGGGCTAGAATGAACACTGAAGCTTTCTTT
TRBJ2-7 TRBV11-3 TRBD1 . CASSLERTGGWDEQYF TGTGCCAGCAGCTTAGAACGGACAGGGGGCTGGGACGAGCAGTACTTC
TRBJ2-2 TRBV14 TRBD2 . CASRESGKAGELFF TGTGCCAGCAGAGAAAGCGGGAAGGCCGGGGAGCTGTTTTTT
TRBJ2-3 TRBV11-2 TRBD2 . CASSLRPPVSGIVRTQYF TGTGCCAGCAGCTTACGACCCCCGGTGAGCGGGATCGTTCGGACGCAGTATTTT
TRBJ1-5 TRBV6-1 . . CASRHDSNQPQHF TGTGCCAGTCGACATGATAGCAATCAGCCCCAGCATTTT
TRBJ2-7 TRBV2 . . CASSEARYRTYEQYF TGTGCCAGCAGTGAAGCTCGGTACAGGACCTACGAGCAGTACTTC
TRBJ2-7 TRBV10-2 . once CASSDLGLFEQYF TGCGCCAGCAGTGACCTAGGACTCTTCGAGCAGTACTTC
TRBJ2-7 TRBV5-4 TRBD2 . CASSSGTSGVPYEQYF TGTGCCAGCAGCTCTGGGACTAGCGGGGTTCCCTACGAGCAGTACTTC
TRBJ2-2 TRBV5-1 TRBD1 . CASSVPTGKGYTGELFF TGCGCCAGCAGCGTGCCGACAGGGAAGGGTTACACCGGGGAGCTGTTTTTT
TRBJ1-2 TRBV5-5 TRBD1 . CASSLDTWTGGFNYGYTF TGTGCCAGCAGCTTGGATACTTGGACAGGGGGCTTTAACTATGGCTACACCTTC
TRBJ2-7 TRBV5-4 TRBD1 . CASSLGQGSYEQYF TGTGCCAGCAGCTTGGGACAGGGTTCCTACGAGCAGTACTTC
TRBJ1-3 TRBV7-9 . . CASSLNTGNTIYF TGTGCCAGCAGCTTAAACACTGGAAACACCATATATTTT
TRBJ1-2 TRBV9 TRBD1 . CASSVRQGDGYTF TGTGCCAGCAGCGTTAGACAGGGGGATGGCTACACCTTC
TRBJ2-5 TRBV5-8 TRBD2 . CASSPGTRAGTETQYF TGTGCCAGCAGCCCTGGAACACGAGCGGGAACGGAGACCCAGTACTTC
TRBJ1-1 TRBV7-2 . . CASSLWAPTEAFF TGTGCCAGCAGCTTATGGGCGCCAACTGAAGCTTTCTTT
TRBJ1-4 TRBV6-1 TRBD1 . CASSEGTGGNEKLFF TGTGCCAGCAGTGAAGGTACAGGGGGAAATGAAAAACTGTTTTTT
TRBJ1-1 TRBV19 . few CATSPGIAEAFF TGTGCCACCAGCCCAGGGATAGCTGAAGCTTTCTTT
TRBJ2-1 TRBV7-9 . . CASSSGLLYNEQFF TGTGCCAGCAGCTCGGGACTCCTCTACAATGAGCAGTTCTTC
TRBJ1-2 TRBV14 TRBD1 . CASSQGQGVGYGYTF TGTGCCAGCAGCCAAGGTCAGGGGGTCGGCTATGGCTACACCTTC
TRBJ1-5 TRBV28 TRBD1 . CASSKRTGYSNQPQHF TGTGCCAGCAGTAAAAGGACAGGCTATAGCAATCAGCCCCAGCATTTT
TRBJ1-1 TRBV28 . . CASSQTVNTEAFF TGTGCCAGCAGTCAAACAGTGAACACTGAAGCTTTCTTT
TRBJ1-1 TRBV28 . . CASSLSTVNTEAFF TGTGCCAGCAGTCTAAGTACGGTGAACACTGAAGCTTTCTTT
TRBJ2-1 TRBV6-1 TRBD2 . CASRTLAGGYNEQFF TGTGCCAGCAGAACTCTAGCGGGGGGCTACAATGAGCAGTTCTTC
TRBJ2-3 TRBV27 . . CASSFGQGTDTQYF TGTGCCAGCAGTTTCGGCCAGGGCACAGATACGCAGTATTTT
TRBJ1-1 TRBV19 TRBD1 . CASSTWDRGVNTEAFF TGTGCCAGTAGTACATGGGACAGGGGGGTGAACACTGAAGCTTTCTTT
TRBJ1-6 TRBV27 . . CASTTGQLNSPLHF TGTGCCAGCACTACTGGACAGCTCAATTCACCCCTCCACTTT
TRBJ1-1 TRBV4-3 TRBD1 once CASSQVNRGDTEAFF TGCGCCAGCAGCCAAGTTAACAGGGGGGACACTGAAGCTTTCTTT
TRBJ1-1 TRBV5-6 TRBD1 . CASSLVSGGNTEAFF TGTGCCAGCAGCTTGGTATCAGGGGGAAACACTGAAGCTTTCTTT
TRBJ1-2 TRBV30 TRBD1 . CAWSVLGTGGGYTF TGTGCCTGGAGTGTCCTCGGGACAGGGGGTGGCTACACCTTC
TRBJ1-2 TRBV27 TRBD1 once CASSATQGADGYTF TGTGCCAGCAGTGCCACTCAGGGGGCTGATGGCTACACCTTC
TRBJ2-7 TRBV5-1 TRBD1 . CASSYDRDSPAYEQYF TGCGCCAGCAGCTACGACCGGGACAGCCCTGCCTACGAGCAGTACTTC
TRBJ2-7 TRBV14 . . CASSPRLTYEQYF TGTGCCAGCAGCCCTCGACTGACCTACGAGCAGTACTTC